What follows are 26 T cell receptor beta chains derived from one specimen sequenced in a study of CXCR3-negative and CXCR3-positive naive CD8 T cells. All TRB cDNA libraries came from 5' RACE performed with UMI labels. TCRdb re-called the 5' RACE reads and gives one entry per CDR3 protein, without DNA. The sample yields about 6,700 distinct CDR3 sequences, of which the top ten take up around 0.98%. The sequenced material came from naive CXCR3- CD8+ T cells from blood. Noted subset: CD45RO-CCR7+CD27+CD95- naive CD8+ T cells lacking CXCR3 (TNR3-). The receptor source for this set is a human donor in good health. Some clones in this sample may be carry-over from other donors' samples.

This chain uses TRBV5-1 with TRBJ1-5; lacking DNA, the TRBD1 call made by TCRdb goes unchecked. The CDR3 has 15 residues. The germline gives CDR1 SGHRS, CDR2 YFSETQ. CDR3: CASSSGTTVGQPQHF.

In terms of frequency, this clonotype is medium-sized. The J gene is TRBJ2-1, the V gene TRBV29-1. The CDR3 runs 14 residues. From germline, CDR1 is SQVTM and CDR2 ANQGSEA. CDR3 region: CSVSAGASYNEQFF.

The chain couples TRBV13 to TRBJ2-5; without DNA, the TCRdb call of TRBD1 cannot be checked. The CDR3 is 12 amino acids. Germline CDR1 is PRHDT and CDR2 is FYEKMQ (reference sequence). The CDR3 protein is CASSQGRETQYF.

The chain links TRBV5-1 to TRBJ2-5; checking the TCRdb D call of TRBD1 is not possible without DNA. Per germline, CDR1 SGHRS and CDR2 YFSETQ. This CDR3 has 16 residues. CDR3 protein: CASSTKQERRAETQYF. The variable domain in full, with the rest retrieved from reference TRBV5-1 and TRBJ2-5, is KAGVTQTPRYLIKTRGQQVTLSCSPISGHRSVSWYQQTPGQGLQFLFEYFSETQRNKGNFPGRFSGRQFSNSRSEMNVSTLELGDSALYLCASSTKQERRAETQYFGPGTRLLVL.

The gene calls are TRBV7-9 and TRBJ2-1. CDR3 length: 14 residues. Germline CDR1 reads SEHNR; CDR2 reads FQNEAQ (reference sequence). CDR3 region: CASSLLASYNEQFF.

The V and J genes are TRBV15 and TRBJ2-7; TCRdb reports TRBD1, a call that lacks DNA to check it against. The CDR3 has 16 amino acids. The germline CDR1 and CDR2 sequences are LNHNV and YYDKDF (reference sequence). The CDR3 protein is CATSRDPTGATYEQYF. Combining the CDR3 with reference TRBV15 and TRBJ2-7 gives the whole variable domain DAMVIQNPRYQVTQFGKPVTLSCSQTLNHNVMYWYQQKSSQAPKLLFHYYDKDFNNEADTPDNFQSRRPNTSFCFLDIRSPGLGDTAMYLCATSRDPTGATYEQYFGPGTRLTVT.

This clonotype shows up as medium-sized by frequency. V is TRBV7-8 and J is TRBJ1-5. The CDR3 is 12 amino acids. Germline CDR1 reads SGHVS; CDR2 reads FQNEAQ. The CDR3 protein is CASSLRSQPQHF.

The gene calls are TRBV29-1 and TRBJ1-1; absent DNA, TCRdb's TRBD1 call cannot be checked. CDR1 is SQVTM and CDR2 is ANQGSEA in the germline V gene. The CDR3 is 13 amino acids. Here the CDR3 reads CSVTGTGNTEAFF.

The chain employs TRBV21-1 and TRBJ2-7; checking the TCRdb D call of TRBD1 is not possible without DNA. TRBV21-1 corresponds to a pseudogene. The CDR3 is 14 amino acids. CDR3 residues: CASSAQGIPYEQYF.

The chain combines TRBV29-1 with TRBJ2-3; the D gene TCRdb calls, TRBD2, cannot be checked with no DNA. The length of the CDR3 is 14 residues. Germline CDR1 and CDR2: SQVTM and ANQGSEA. The CDR3 reads CSPKGLAETDTQYF.

This clonotype ranks as medium-sized (0.01 to 0.1%) in terms of frequency. The chain carries TRBV28 and TRBJ2-7; TCRdb gives TRBD2 as the D gene, but with no DNA this cannot be confirmed. This CDR3 contains 17 residues. Germline values: CDR1 MDHEN, CDR2 SYDVKM. CDR3 protein: CASSPRNLVAGTYEQYF.

In terms of frequency, this clonotype is medium-sized. The chain uses TRBV29-1 and TRBJ1-2; TCRdb lists TRBD1, though no DNA is available to test this call. Looked up from germline, CDR1 is SQVTM and CDR2 is ANQGSEA. CDR3 size: 12 residues. The chain's CDR3 is CSVESGGIGYTF.

This clonotype is classed as medium-sized by frequency. V is TRBV14 and J is TRBJ2-1; TCRdb proposes TRBD2, but this gene call is untestable without DNA. CDR1 is SGHDN, CDR2 FVKESK, per germline. This CDR3 is built from 15 residues. CDR3 amino acids: CASSQELAVYNEQFF.

This clonotype is labeled medium-sized based on frequency. The CDR3 here is CASSRASRPGNTIYF. J is TRBJ1-3 and V is TRBV13. In germline, CDR1 is PRHDT, CDR2 FYEKMQ (reference sequence). This CDR3 contains 15 residues.

By frequency, this clonotype registers medium-sized (0.01 to 0.1%). V is TRBV28 and J is TRBJ2-7; the TCRdb call, TRBD1, lacks DNA for checking. Germline values: CDR1 MDHEN, CDR2 SYDVKM. This CDR3 contains 13 residues. CDR3 loop: CATSLQGIYEQYF.

The V gene is TRBV20-1, the J gene TRBJ1-1; checking the TCRdb D call of TRBD1 is not possible without DNA. CDR1 DFQATT and CDR2 SNEGSKA come from the germline V gene (reference sequence). This CDR3 region has 13 residues. The CDR3 is CSATPSTRAEAFF.

The chain couples TRBV29-1 to TRBJ1-2; there is no DNA to check the TCRdb D call of TRBD1. This CDR3 spans 15 amino acids. Germline lookup yields CDR1 SQVTM and CDR2 ANQGSEA. The CDR3 protein is CSAEPGQKGLYGYTF.

This clonotype is labeled medium-sized based on frequency. The chain recombines TRBV11-3 with TRBJ2-3. Germline CDR1 is SGHNT and CDR2 is YENEEA. CDR3 length: 18 amino acids. The CDR3 here is CASSLGRSDASSTDTQYF. Looking up the rest from reference TRBV11-3 and TRBJ2-3 gives the full variable domain: EAGVVQSPRYKIIEKKQPVAFWCNPISGHNTLYWYLQNLGQGPELLIRYENEEAVDDSQLPKDRFSAERLKGVDSTLKIQPAELGDSAVYLCASSLGRSDASSTDTQYFGPGTRLTVL.

The rearrangement uses TRBV5-1 and TRBJ2-1; TCRdb's D call of TRBD1 is untestable without DNA. CDR1 is SGHRS, CDR2 YFSETQ, per germline. The CDR3 has 16 residues. CDR3 residues: CASSGPSVGAANEQFF.

The chain is built from TRBV13 and TRBJ1-1; TCRdb's D call, TRBD1, is unchecked because there is no DNA. The germline V gene encodes CDR1 PRHDT and CDR2 FYEKMQ (reference sequence). This CDR3 contains 12 residues. The CDR3 is CASSTNRGDAFF.

This clonotype counts as medium-sized by frequency. The chain uses TRBV3-1 and TRBJ1-2; no DNA is available, so the TRBD1 call from TCRdb remains unchecked. This CDR3 has 17 amino acids. Germline CDR1 and CDR2: LGHDT and YNNKEL (reference sequence). The CDR3 region is CASSQFTTGGPFWGYTF.

The chain recombines TRBV29-1 with TRBJ2-1; TCRdb returns TRBD1, unconfirmable since there is no DNA. This CDR3 is 13 amino acids long. Per the germline V gene, CDR1 is SQVTM and CDR2 is ANQGSEA. The CDR3 region is CSARVRGYNELFF.

This clonotype counts as medium-sized by frequency. This chain connects TRBV14 to TRBJ2-1. The CDR3 consists of 11 residues. Germline V gives CDR1 SGHDN, CDR2 FVKESK. CDR3 residues: CASGEYNEQFF.

This chain connects TRBV19 to TRBJ1-6; TCRdb returns TRBD1, unconfirmable since there is no DNA. CDR1 LNHDA and CDR2 SQIVND come from the germline V gene (reference sequence). CDR3 length: 15 amino acids. The CDR3 spells CASSTGTGANSPLHF.

Considering frequency, this clonotype is medium-sized (0.01 to 0.1%). The chain recombines TRBV20-1 with TRBJ2-3; checking the TCRdb D call of TRBD2 is not possible without DNA. The length of the CDR3 is 15 residues. CDR1 and CDR2 from the germline V gene are DFQATT and SNEGSKA (reference sequence). CDR3 loop: CSAEPRIAGIRTQYF.

The chain combines TRBV6-5 with TRBJ2-5; as DNA is missing, the TRBD2 call by TCRdb cannot be tested. The CDR3 sequence is 16 residues long. Germline assignment: CDR1 MNHEY and CDR2 SVGAGI. The CDR3 is CASSPGAGEVMETQYF.